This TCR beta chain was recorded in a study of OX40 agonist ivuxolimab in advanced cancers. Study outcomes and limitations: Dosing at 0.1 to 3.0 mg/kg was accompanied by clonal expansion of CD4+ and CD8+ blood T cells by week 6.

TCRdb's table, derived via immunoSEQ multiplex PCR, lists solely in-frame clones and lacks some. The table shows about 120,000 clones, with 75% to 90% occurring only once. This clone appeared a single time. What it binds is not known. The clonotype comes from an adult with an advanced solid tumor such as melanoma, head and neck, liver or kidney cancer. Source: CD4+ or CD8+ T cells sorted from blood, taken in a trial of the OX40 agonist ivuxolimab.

In nucleotides, the CDR3 is TGCGCCAGCAGCCCGGGACGTCAACAAGAGACCCAGTACTTC. It is translated as CASSPGRQQETQYF. The V and J genes are TRBV5-1 and TRBJ2-5; D is possibly TRBD1 or TRBD2 (5 bases each). This CDR3 region has 14 residues. Looked up from germline, CDR1 is SGHRS and CDR2 is YFSETQ. Trimming shortened V by 4 bases and J by 2 bases, and 12 bases separated the two germline ends.